This T cell receptor (beta chain) stems from a study of CD4+ T cells in melanoma. Worth noting for this clone: Its antigen is not known.

General study points: Reportedly, melanoma neoantigen-specific CD4+ T cells showed varied differentiation states. A reported correlation linked neoantigen-specific CD4+ T cells to CD8+, macrophage and B cell function.

Repertoires were generated with immunoSEQ multiplex PCR, while TCRdb's copy carries only in-frame clones and drops some. The table has approximately 110,000 clones, about nine tenths seen once; the top ten hold about 3.3%. Germline CDR1 SGHTA, CDR2 FQGNSA. The ends were cut back, 2 bases at V and 2 bases at J, with 9 bases in the middle. The CDR3 is 14 amino acids. The receptor comes from a human donor with melanoma. The V and J genes are TRBV7-2 and TRBJ2-5; D is undetermined. Material: peripheral blood. CDR3 DNA: TGTGCCAGCAGCTTATCGGCCGCACAAGAGACCCAGTACTTC. Amino acid sequence: CASSLSAAQETQYF.